One sample yielded the 9 T cell receptor beta chains listed below, sequenced in a study of T cell changes during pregnancy in multiple sclerosis. Some clones are missing from TCRdb's copy, which holds only in-frame ones; the method was immunoSEQ multiplex PCR. Among about 50,000 clones listed, approximately 92% were seen once. This specimen consisted of CD4+ T cells from peripheral blood mononuclear cells, obtained before pregnancy. All receptors come from a female donor with multiple sclerosis, enrolled in a pregnancy study.

The chain joins TRBV7-6 to TRBJ1-2; 7 bases map to TRBD1. CDR1 and CDR2 (germline): SGHVS, FNYEAQ. There are 15 residues in the CDR3. The V and J ends lost 5 bases and 0 bases, in that order; junction bases with no gene match: 6. DNA for the CDR3: TGTGCCAGCAGCCCCGGGGACAGCACTAACTATGGCTACACCTTC. Translating it yields CASSPGDSTNYGYTF.

V gene TRBV27 combines with J gene TRBJ1-1; 8 nucleotides align to TRBD1. In germline, CDR1 is MNHEY, CDR2 SMNVEV (reference sequence). This CDR3 has 14 residues. The junction had 4 bases not matched to a gene; V was cut back by 2 bases and J by 5 bases. The CDR3 sequence: CASSLTGGFTEAFF. In nucleotides, the CDR3 is TGTGCCAGCAGTTTAACAGGGGGTTTTACTGAAGCTTTCTTT.

The rearrangement uses TRBV19 and TRBJ2-2; 8 bases align to TRBD1. Germline CDR1 and CDR2: LNHDA and SQIVND (reference sequence). With 6 bases clipped from V and 7 bases from J, the junction kept 7 bases outside the gene matches. This CDR3 spans 14 amino acids. The CDR3 loop is CASRVDRVNGELFF. In nucleotides, the CDR3 is TGTGCCAGTAGAGTGGACAGGGTAAACGGGGAGCTGTTTTTT.

The V and J genes are TRBV29-1 and TRBJ2-1, with D maybe TRBD2 (6 bases). The V and J ends lost 7 bases and 11 bases respectively, with 30 bases between them. The CDR3 consists of 16 residues. Germline CDR1 SQVTM, CDR2 ANQGSEA. CDR3 sequence: CSAPLGPGTQAGKQFF. CDR3 coding DNA: TGCAGCGCGCCTTTGGGCCCCGGGACTCAAGCCGGGAAGCAGTTCTTC.

The J gene is TRBJ1-2, the V gene TRBV6-1, with 10 bases that match TRBD1. The V segment lost 6 bases and the J segment 10 bases; nucleotides outside the gene matches: 5. The CDR3 is 12 amino acids. Germline V gene lookup returns CDR1 MNHNS and CDR2 SASEGT. CDR3 in amino acids: CASSDRGQVYTF. The CDR3 nucleotides are TGTGCCAGCAGCGACAGGGGGCAAGTCTACACCTTC.

This clone was observed a few times. The chain has TRBV2 and TRBJ2-3; TRBD2 aligns across 7 bases. With V trimmed by 8 bases and J by 10 bases, 6 bases remained unmatched. The CDR3 covers 11 residues. CDR1 and CDR2 from the germline V gene are SNHLY and FYNNEI. The CDR3 DNA sequence: TGTGCCAGCGCCGGCGGGAGCTCGCAGTATTTT. It codes for CASAGGSSQYF.

The chain carries TRBV2 and TRBJ2-3; D is perhaps TRBD1 (5 bases). Germline values: CDR1 SNHLY, CDR2 FYNNEI. The ends were cut back, 3 bases at V and 2 bases at J, with 12 bases in the middle. The CDR3 runs to 15 residues. The CDR3 protein is CASSDRGSHTDTQYF. CDR3 bases: TGTGCCAGCAGTGATAGGGGCTCACACACAGATACGCAGTATTTT.

Written as DNA, the CDR3 is TGTGCCAGTAGTTCTTACAGGGTGAACACCGGGGAGCTGTTTTTT. Its translation: CASSSYRVNTGELFF. This chain links TRBV19 with TRBJ2-2; tentatively, D is TRBD1 (6 bases). Trimming removed 5 bases from V and 1 base from J, with 11 bases in between. Germline assignment: CDR1 LNHDA and CDR2 SQIVND (reference sequence). The CDR3 runs to 15 residues.

The genes are TRBV11-3 and TRBJ2-2; 11 nucleotides agree with TRBD2. The V and J ends lost 5 bases and 3 bases, in that order; junction bases with no gene match: 8. The germline V gene has CDR1 SGHNT and CDR2 YENEEA. The CDR3 length is 17 residues. This CDR3 reads CASSPGTSGRDTGELFF. CDR3 sequence (DNA): TGTGCCAGCAGCCCCGGGACTAGCGGAAGGGACACCGGGGAGCTGTTTTTT.